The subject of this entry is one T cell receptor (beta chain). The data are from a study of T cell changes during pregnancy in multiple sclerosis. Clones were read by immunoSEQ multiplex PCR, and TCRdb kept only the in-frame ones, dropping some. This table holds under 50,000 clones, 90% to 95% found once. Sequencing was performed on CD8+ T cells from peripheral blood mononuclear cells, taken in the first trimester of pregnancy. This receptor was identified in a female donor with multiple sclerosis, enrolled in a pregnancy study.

The DNA for the CDR3 is TGTGCCAGCAGCTCTACAGGGATCCAAAGCGAGCAGTACTTC. Protein: CASSSTGIQSEQYF. This chain joins TRBV28 and TRBJ2-7, with D perhaps matching TRBD1 (6 bases). Trimming removed 6 bases from V and 6 bases from J, with 18 bases in between. The CDR3 runs to 14 residues. Germline-derived CDR1 and CDR2 are MDHEN and SYDVKM.